Listed below are T cell receptor beta chains from one sample, sequenced in a study of T cells in Graves' hyperthyroidism and ophthalmopathy. TCRdb used MiXCR to reprocess the multiplex PCR reads, holding one entry per CDR3 protein. This table holds around 300,000 distinct CDR3 sequences, approximately 13% found once. Input material: blood. These receptors all stem from a woman aged 25 to 45 with Graves' hyperthyroidism. Each CDR3 is given with its conserved first and last residue. D genes are given only for firm matches. Expanded clones are given a class, and other clones once, few, many or no size at all.

J: TRBJ2-7
D: -
size: -
V: TRBV29-1
CDR3: CSVETQDYEQYF
DNA: TGCAGCGTTGAAACACAAGACTACGAGCAGTACTTC

J: TRBJ2-3
D: TRBD1
size: many
V: TRBV28
CDR3: CASSPQGQESTDTQYF
DNA: TGTGCCAGCAGTCCCCAAGGACAGGAAAGCACAGATACGCAGTATTTT

J: TRBJ2-1
D: -
size: many
V: TRBV11-3
CDR3: CASSLVEGPYNEQFF
DNA: TGTGCCAGCAGCTTAGTGGAGGGACCCTACAATGAGCAGTTCTTC

J: TRBJ1-6
D: TRBD1
size: few
V: TRBV27
CDR3: CASSPTGRDRGRSPLHF
DNA: TGTGCCAGCAGTCCGACCGGCCGGGACAGGGGGCGATCACCCCTCCACTTT

J: TRBJ2-1
D: TRBD1
size: few
V: TRBV6-1
CDR3: CASSLTGGDRDEQFF
DNA: TGTGCCAGTAGTCTCACAGGGGGCGATAGGGATGAGCAGTTCTTC

J: TRBJ2-1
D: -
size: -
V: TRBV6-2/TRBV6-3
CDR3: CASSVFVVRSSYNEQFF
DNA: TGTGCCAGCAGTGTGTTCGTGGTCAGAAGCTCCTACAATGAGCAGTTCTTC

J: TRBJ1-1
D: -
size: many
V: TRBV12-3/TRBV12-4
CDR3: CASSGGGLDTEAFF
DNA: TGTGCCAGCAGTGGTGGTGGACTCGACACTGAAGCTTTCTTT

J: TRBJ2-1
D: TRBD2
size: -
V: TRBV5-1
CDR3: CASSLEGQREGPYNEQFF
DNA: TGCGCCAGCAGCTTGGAAGGGCAACGGGAGGGCCCCTACAATGAGCAGTTCTTC

J: TRBJ1-5
D: -
size: -
V: TRBV19
CDR3: CASSPWGDRDQPQHF
DNA: TGTGCCAGTAGTCCTTGGGGGGATCGGGATCAGCCCCAGCATTTT

J: TRBJ2-3
D: TRBD2
size: many
V: TRBV20-1
CDR3: CSARGSGRISTDTQYF
DNA: TGCAGTGCTAGGGGTAGCGGGAGGATAAGCACAGATACGCAGTATTTT

J: TRBJ1-6
D: -
size: few
V: TRBV30
CDR3: CAWMMGGYNSPLHF
DNA: TGTGCCTGGATGATGGGGGGTTACAATTCACCCCTCCACTTT

J: TRBJ2-5
D: -
size: -
V: TRBV10-3
CDR3: CAISDSGTEVWYF
DNA: TGTGCCATCAGTGACTCCGGGACCGAAGTTTGGTACTTC

J: TRBJ1-1
D: -
size: -
V: TRBV29-1
CDR3: CSVEDRTGVAFF
DNA: TGCAGCGTTGAAGATCGGACCGGGGTAGCTTTCTTT

J: TRBJ2-2
D: -
size: few
V: TRBV30
CDR3: CAWSEASRLNTGELFF
DNA: TGTGCCTGGAGTGAGGCCAGCCGACTGAACACCGGGGAGCTGTTTTTT

J: TRBJ2-7
D: TRBD2
size: many
V: TRBV20-1
CDR3: CSVLAGDAYEQYF
DNA: TGCAGTGTACTGGCGGGAGACGCCTACGAGCAGTACTTC

J: TRBJ2-2
D: -
size: -
V: TRBV20-1
CDR3: CSARDEGGLFF
DNA: TGCAGTGCTAGAGATGAGGGGGGACTGTTTTTT

J: TRBJ1-2
D: -
size: -
V: TRBV30
CDR3: CAWSDQPGAAYGYTF
DNA: TGTGCCTGGAGTGACCAGCCAGGGGCGGCCTATGGCTACACCTTC

J: TRBJ2-2
D: -
size: few
V: TRBV6-2/TRBV6-3
CDR3: CASIEPGTSYTGELFF
DNA: TGTGCCAGCATTGAACCCGGGACATCCTACACCGGGGAGCTGTTTTTT

J: TRBJ2-5
D: TRBD2
size: few
V: TRBV4-2
CDR3: CASSQGTSGRTPRETQYF
DNA: TGTGCCAGCAGCCAAGGTACTAGCGGGAGAACCCCGCGAGAGACCCAGTACTTC

J: TRBJ1-3
D: -
size: once
V: TRBV6-2/TRBV6-3
CDR3: CASSSEGSSGNTIYF
DNA: TGTGCCAGCAGTTCAGAGGGCTCCTCTGGAAACACCATATATTTT

J: TRBJ2-2
D: -
size: many
V: TRBV20-1
CDR3: CSARGASETNTGELFF
DNA: TGCAGTGCTAGAGGAGCTAGCGAAACGAACACCGGGGAGCTGTTTTTT

J: TRBJ2-3
D: -
size: many
V: TRBV28
CDR3: CASSLGRIGEGDDTQYF
DNA: TGTGCCAGCAGTTTGGGAAGAATTGGGGAGGGGGACGATACGCAGTATTTT

J: TRBJ1-5
D: -
size: many
V: TRBV28
CDR3: CASSLSSGVQPQHF
DNA: TGTGCCAGCAGTTTATCGTCGGGAGTTCAGCCCCAGCATTTT

J: TRBJ1-4
D: TRBD1
size: -
V: TRBV15
CDR3: CATSGGQGTNEKLFF
DNA: TGTGCCACCAGCGGGGGACAGGGGACAAATGAAAAACTGTTTTTT

J: TRBJ2-2
D: TRBD2
size: many
V: TRBV12-3/TRBV12-4
CDR3: CASSFRRLAGGAGELFF
DNA: TGTGCCAGCAGTTTTCGTAGGCTAGCGGGAGGGGCCGGGGAGCTGTTTTTT

J: TRBJ2-1
D: -
size: -
V: TRBV6-1
CDR3: CVSMWSPISNEQFF
DNA: TGTGTCAGCATGTGGTCCCCAATAAGCAATGAGCAGTTCTTC

J: TRBJ2-7
D: -
size: -
V: TRBV7-8
CDR3: CASSLASNPSLRNIYEQYF
DNA: TGTGCCAGCAGCTTAGCTAGTAACCCCTCTCTGCGTAACATCTACGAGCAGTACTTC

J: TRBJ1-1
D: -
size: many
V: TRBV12-3/TRBV12-4
CDR3: CASSGRGPNTNTEAFF
DNA: TGTGCCAGCAGTGGGCGGGGCCCGAACACTAACACTGAAGCTTTCTTT

J: TRBJ2-5
D: TRBD2
size: many
V: TRBV7-6
CDR3: CASREIAGLAGERETQYF
DNA: TGTGCCAGCAGGGAAATTGCGGGACTAGCGGGAGAGAGGGAGACCCAGTACTTC

J: TRBJ2-2
D: -
size: many
V: TRBV2
CDR3: CASTTMGAGELFF
DNA: TGTGCCAGCACAACTATGGGAGCCGGGGAGCTGTTTTTT

J: TRBJ1-2
D: -
size: many
V: TRBV7-2
CDR3: CASSSAGSTQGGYTF
DNA: TGTGCCAGCAGCTCAGCGGGGTCCACCCAAGGGGGCTACACCTTC

J: TRBJ2-3
D: -
size: many
V: TRBV20-1
CDR3: CSAKAPAIGPDTQYF
DNA: TGCAGTGCCAAGGCCCCAGCGATCGGGCCGGATACGCAGTATTTT

J: TRBJ1-1
D: -
size: -
V: TRBV25-1
CDR3: CASSDEAAMNTEAFF
DNA: TGTGCCAGCAGTGATGAGGCAGCCATGAACACTGAAGCTTTCTTT

J: TRBJ2-2
D: TRBD1
size: -
V: TRBV19
CDR3: CASDRGRGGELFF
DNA: TGTGCCAGCGACAGGGGGCGCGGCGGGGAGCTGTTTTTT

J: TRBJ2-3
D: TRBD2
size: -
V: TRBV24-1
CDR3: CATQTSGRTDTQYF
DNA: TGTGCCACTCAGACTAGCGGACGCACAGATACGCAGTATTTT

J: TRBJ2-1
D: TRBD2
size: few
V: TRBV6-1
CDR3: CASTLRGGRDYNEQFF
DNA: TGTGCCAGCACCCTACGGGGCGGGAGGGACTACAATGAGCAGTTCTTC

J: TRBJ2-1
D: -
size: -
V: TRBV5-1
CDR3: CASSLWGTPRNEQFF
DNA: TGCGCCAGCAGCTTGTGGGGGACCCCTCGAAATGAGCAGTTCTTC

J: TRBJ2-5
D: -
size: many
V: TRBV7-2
CDR3: CASTPDRRETQYF
DNA: TGTGCCAGCACCCCAGACAGAAGAGAGACCCAGTACTTC

J: TRBJ1-6
D: -
size: many
V: TRBV2
CDR3: CASSIGGRNSPLHF
DNA: TGTGCCAGCAGTATTGGGGGCAGGAATTCACCCCTCCACTTT

J: TRBJ2-1
D: TRBD2
size: few
V: TRBV20-1
CDR3: CSASLAGGLYEQFF
DNA: TGCAGTGCTAGTCTAGCGGGAGGGCTTTATGAGCAGTTCTTC

J: TRBJ2-5
D: TRBD2
size: -
V: TRBV18
CDR3: CASSPTGGPETQYF
DNA: TGTGCCAGCTCTCCTACGGGAGGGCCAGAGACCCAGTACTTC

J: TRBJ2-1
D: TRBD1
size: many
V: TRBV29-1
CDR3: CTSRDRGLNEQFF
DNA: TGCACCTCACGGGACAGGGGACTCAATGAGCAGTTCTTC

J: TRBJ2-7
D: -
size: many
V: TRBV2
CDR3: CASRGLGLTNYEQYF
DNA: TGTGCCAGCAGGGGACTGGGACTTACTAATTACGAGCAGTACTTC

J: TRBJ2-1
D: TRBD1
size: many
V: TRBV11-2
CDR3: CASSQGQDNEQFF
DNA: TGTGCCAGCAGCCAAGGACAGGACAATGAGCAGTTCTTC

J: TRBJ1-2
D: TRBD1
size: -
V: TRBV7-2
CDR3: CASSLGDRSYGYTF
DNA: TGTGCCAGCAGCTTAGGGGACAGATCCTATGGCTACACCTTC

J: TRBJ1-1
D: -
size: few
V: TRBV29-1
CDR3: CSVPRTATNTEAFF
DNA: TGCAGCGTTCCCCGGACAGCTACGAACACTGAAGCTTTCTTT

J: TRBJ1-5
D: -
size: few
V: TRBV28
CDR3: CASSSPVGAGNQPQHF
DNA: TGTGCCAGCAGTTCCCCCGTAGGGGCGGGTAATCAGCCCCAGCATTTT

J: TRBJ2-3
D: -
size: few
V: TRBV6-1
CDR3: CATRRASDTQYF
DNA: TGTGCCACCCGCAGGGCCTCAGATACGCAGTATTTT

J: TRBJ2-7
D: -
size: few
V: TRBV30
CDR3: CAWGLRAAHEQYF
DNA: TGTGCCTGGGGACTGAGAGCGGCCCACGAGCAGTACTTC

J: TRBJ2-3
D: TRBD2
size: few
V: TRBV5-1
CDR3: CASRGLAGGSTDTQYF
DNA: TGCGCCAGCAGAGGACTAGCGGGAGGCAGCACAGATACGCAGTATTTT

J: TRBJ2-2
D: -
size: few
V: TRBV7-2
CDR3: CASRYAGSTGELFF
DNA: TGTGCCAGCAGGTATGCTGGAAGCACCGGGGAGCTGTTTTTT

J: TRBJ1-2
D: TRBD1
size: -
V: TRBV6-5
CDR3: CASSYRQGRGYTF
DNA: TGTGCCAGCAGTTACAGACAGGGTCGAGGCTACACCTTC